Listed here are 11 T cell receptor beta chains from one sample, sequenced in a study of T-cell reconstitution after alpha-beta-depleted transplantation in children. Unique molecular identifiers were used in preparing the TCRbeta library. TCRdb used MiXCR to reprocess the PCR reads, holding one entry per CDR3 protein. The sample lists about 480,000 distinct CDR3 sequences, under 15% occurring once. The sequenced sample was PBMCs from the stem cell graft donor, obtained from the stem cell graft. All receptors come from a human donor who donated a stem cell graft to a child with combined immunodeficiency.

This clonotype has just a few counts. This chain links TRBV5-1 with TRBJ2-5; possibly TRBD2 for D (6 bases). The CDR3 is made up of 15 amino acids. The V and J ends lost 3 bases and 4 bases respectively, with 16 bases between them. Germline lookup yields CDR1 SGHRS and CDR2 YFSETQ. CDR3 DNA: TGCGCCAGCAGCTGGCCCGGGACTCCATTAGAGACCCAGTACTTC. Translating gives CASSWPGTPLETQYF.

This sequence joins TRBV19 and TRBJ2-7; no clear D. Trimming pared 0 bases from V and 0 bases from J, leaving 12 bases between. The CDR3 sequence is 16 residues long. Germline CDR1 is LNHDA and CDR2 is SQIVND (reference sequence). As DNA, the CDR3 is TGTGCCAGTAGTATAGATCACGGTATAAGCTCCTACGAGCAGTACTTC. As protein: CASSIDHGISSYEQYF. The entire variable domain, with the rest obtained from reference TRBV19 and TRBJ2-7, is as follows: DGGITQSPKYLFRKEGQNVTLSCEQNLNHDAMYWYRQDPGQGLRLIYYSQIVNDFQKGDIAEGYSVSREKKESFPLTVTSAQKNPTAFYLCASSIDHGISSYEQYFGPGTRLTVT.

For the CDR3, the DNA is TGTGCCAGCAGCTTGTGGGTAGGAGGGAATCAGCCCCAGCATTTT. Translated: CASSLWVGGNQPQHF. The J gene is TRBJ1-5, the V gene TRBV7-2; no firm D call. The length of the CDR3 is 15 residues. Deletions cut 3 bases from V and 4 bases from J, with 13 bases between. Per the germline V gene, CDR1 is SGHTA and CDR2 is FQGNSA.

V is TRBV7-2 and J is TRBJ1-2; TRBD1 is a possible D gene (5 bases). The CDR3 loop spans 16 amino acids. Trimming left V 0 bases short and J 5 bases short, with 16 bases between. Germline V gene data show CDR1 as SGHTA and CDR2 as FQGNSA. CDR3 region: CASSLALIGVQYGYTF. CDR3 nucleotide sequence: TGTGCCAGCAGCTTAGCGCTAATAGGGGTTCAGTATGGCTACACCTTC.

This clonotype was seen many times. The rearrangement uses TRBV12-3 or TRBV12-4 and TRBJ2-2, with unresolved D. V was pared by 5 bases and J by 7 bases, with 5 bases between. This CDR3 comprises 11 residues. CDR3 loop: CASSEIGELFF. In nucleotides, the CDR3 is TGTGCCAGCAGTGAGATCGGGGAGCTGTTTTTT.

The genes are TRBV28 and TRBJ2-3; no clear D gene. V was trimmed by 5 bases and J by 0 bases, leaving 12 bases between them. Germline CDR1 is MDHEN and CDR2 is SYDVKM. The CDR3 contains 15 residues. This CDR3 is CASSPYLTSTDTQYF. CDR3 nucleotides: TGTGCCAGCAGTCCTTACTTGACTAGCACAGATACGCAGTATTTT. The entire variable domain, with the rest obtained from reference TRBV28 and TRBJ2-3, is as follows: DVKVTQSSRYLVKRTGEKVFLECVQDMDHENMFWYRQDPGLGLRLIYFSYDVKMKEKGDIPEGYSVSREKKERFSLILESASTNQTSMYLCASSPYLTSTDTQYFGPGTRLTVL.

This clonotype was observed a few times. The V gene is TRBV7-9, the J gene TRBJ1-6, with 11 bases identical to TRBD1. The germline CDR1 and CDR2 sequences are SEHNR and FQNEAQ (reference sequence). This CDR3 contains 16 residues. V shed 5 bases, J shed 10 bases, and the junction held 10 bases outside the gene matches. Here the CDR3 reads CASSPTGQGVGSPLHF. The CDR3 nucleotides are TGTGCCAGCAGCCCTACGGGACAGGGGGTCGGGTCACCCCTCCACTTT.

This clonotype was counted only a few times. V is TRBV27 and J is TRBJ2-7, with D perhaps matching TRBD2 (6 bases). Trimming removed 5 bases from V and 0 bases from J, with 14 bases in between. The CDR3 has 15 residues. Germline values: CDR1 MNHEY, CDR2 SMNVEV (reference sequence). The CDR3 loop reads CASSLLGGLSYEQYF. The CDR3 coding sequence is TGTGCCAGCAGTCTCCTGGGGGGACTCTCCTACGAGCAGTACTTC.

This clonotype was counted at least ten times. The chain joins TRBV12-3 or TRBV12-4 to TRBJ2-2; D could derive from TRBD1 or TRBD2 (6 bases each). The CDR3 runs 15 residues. Trimming removed 8 bases at V and 2 bases at J, with 15 bases between. CDR3 bases: TGTGCCAGCTCCCCCACGGGGGCCAACACCGGGGAGCTGTTTTTT. It yields the protein CASSPTGANTGELFF.

This clonotype was counted ten times or more. This chain connects TRBV12-3 or TRBV12-4 to TRBJ1-1; D not certain. The CDR3 is 13 amino acids. Trimming shortened V by 0 bases and J by 8 bases, and 10 bases separated the two germline ends. The CDR3 coding sequence is TGTGCCAGCAGTTTAGCCTTCGGGGTAGAAGCTTTCTTT. Translation gives CASSLAFGVEAFF.

This clonotype was seen repeatedly, ten times or more. V is TRBV6-5 and J is TRBJ1-5; D gene unclear. The CDR3 extends over 13 amino acids. The V end lost 8 bases, the J end lost 3 bases, and 11 bases lay between the germline ends. Germline values: CDR1 MNHEY, CDR2 SVGAGI. This CDR3 reads CASGGHSNQPQHF. CDR3 DNA sequence: TGTGCCAGCGGAGGGCACTCCAATCAGCCCCAGCATTTT.